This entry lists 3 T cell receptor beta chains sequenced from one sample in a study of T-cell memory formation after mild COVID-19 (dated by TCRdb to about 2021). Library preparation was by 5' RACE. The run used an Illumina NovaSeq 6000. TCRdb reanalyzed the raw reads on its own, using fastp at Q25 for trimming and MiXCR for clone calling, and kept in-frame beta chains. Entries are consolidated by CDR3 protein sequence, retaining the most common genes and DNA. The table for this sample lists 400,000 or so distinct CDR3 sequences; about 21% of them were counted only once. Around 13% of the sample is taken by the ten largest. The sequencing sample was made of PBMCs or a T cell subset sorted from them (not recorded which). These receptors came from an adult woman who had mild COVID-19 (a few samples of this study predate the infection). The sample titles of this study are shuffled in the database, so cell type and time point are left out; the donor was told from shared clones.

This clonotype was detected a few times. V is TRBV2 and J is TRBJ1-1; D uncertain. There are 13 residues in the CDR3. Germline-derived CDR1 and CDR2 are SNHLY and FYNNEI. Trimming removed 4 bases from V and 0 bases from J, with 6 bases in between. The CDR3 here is CASSVSVNTEAFF. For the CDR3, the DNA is TGTGCCAGCAGTGTTTCAGTGAACACTGAAGCTTTCTTT.

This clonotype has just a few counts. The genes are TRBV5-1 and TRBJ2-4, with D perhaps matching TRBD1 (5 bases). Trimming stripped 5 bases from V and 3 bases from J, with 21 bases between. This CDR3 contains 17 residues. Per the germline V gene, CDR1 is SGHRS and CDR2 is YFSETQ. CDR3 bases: TGCGCCAGCAGTTTATCCGAAAGGGGAATGGGCAAAAACATTCAGTACTTC. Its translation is CASSLSERGMGKNIQYF. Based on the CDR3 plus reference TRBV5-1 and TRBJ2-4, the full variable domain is KAGVTQTPRYLIKTRGQQVTLSCSPISGHRSVSWYQQTPGQGLQFLFEYFSETQRNKGNFPGRFSGRQFSNSRSEMNVSTLELGDSALYLCASSLSERGMGKNIQYFGAGTRLSVL.

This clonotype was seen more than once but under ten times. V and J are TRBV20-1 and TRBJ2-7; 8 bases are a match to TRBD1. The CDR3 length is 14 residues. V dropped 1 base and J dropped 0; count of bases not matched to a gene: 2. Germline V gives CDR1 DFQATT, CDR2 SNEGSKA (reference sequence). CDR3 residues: CSARGTGSSYEQYF. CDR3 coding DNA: TGCAGTGCTAGAGGGACAGGGAGCTCCTACGAGCAGTACTTC.